The rows below give T cell receptor beta chains drawn from one sample of a study of shared clonotypes between healthy human individuals. Here immunoSEQ multiplex PCR was the method, and the copy in TCRdb shows in-frame clones only, minus some. The sample carries about 2.1 million clones, under 95% recorded once. Sequenced input: naive CD8+ T cells from PBMCs. The receptor set was obtained from a man between 18 and 35 years old in good health. Some clones in this sample may be carry-over from other donors' samples. Both conserved end residues are part of each CDR3. D genes are given only for firm matches. Clone size is stated in some rows and not others, as once, few, many or a class when expanded.

J	D	V	size	CDR3	DNA
TRBJ1-3	NA	TRBV9	NA	CASSEGNSGNTIYF	TGTGCCAGCAGCGAGGGTAATTCGGGAAACACCATATATTTT
TRBJ1-1	NA	TRBV6-6	NA	CASSYYIPNTEAFF	TGTGCCAGCAGTTACTACATCCCAAACACTGAAGCTTTCTTT
TRBJ2-7	NA	TRBV28	NA	CASRTKTGTNYEQYF	TGTGCCAGCAGAACCAAAACCGGGACAAACTACGAGCAGTACTTC
TRBJ1-1	NA	TRBV4-3	NA	CASSQDRWRGTEAFF	TGCGCCAGCAGCCAAGATCGGTGGAGAGGCACTGAAGCTTTCTTT
TRBJ2-1	TRBD1	TRBV28	NA	CASSWGQNNEQFF	TGTGCCAGCAGTTGGGGACAGAACAATGAGCAGTTCTTC
TRBJ1-2	NA	TRBV19	NA	CASSKGASNYGYTF	TGTGCCAGTAGTAAAGGGGCTTCCAACTATGGCTACACCTTC
TRBJ1-2	NA	TRBV4-3	NA	CASSQVRAAGDGYTF	TGCGCCAGCAGCCAAGTCCGGGCAGCGGGTGATGGCTACACCTTC
TRBJ2-3	TRBD1	TRBV7-9	NA	CASSLPTGTDTQYF	TGTGCCAGCAGCTTGCCGACAGGGACAGATACGCAGTATTTT
TRBJ1-2	NA	TRBV29-1	NA	CSANAGMWAGYTF	TGCAGCGCTAACGCGGGGATGTGGGCTGGCTACACCTTC
TRBJ2-5	NA	TRBV2	NA	CASRDTNQETQYF	TGTGCCAGCAGGGACACAAACCAAGAGACCCAGTACTTC
TRBJ2-2	NA	TRBV28	NA	CASSVGPGGTGELFF	TGTGCCAGCAGTGTAGGACCTGGGGGCACCGGGGAGCTGTTTTTT
TRBJ2-1	NA	TRBV29-1	NA	CSGQGGGNEQFF	TGCAGCGGACAGGGAGGAGGTAATGAGCAGTTCTTC
TRBJ1-2	NA	TRBV5-1	NA	CASRGSGYGYTF	TGCGCCAGCAGGGGGAGTGGCTATGGCTACACCTTC
TRBJ2-3	TRBD2	TRBV7-9	NA	CASSPSGGAATDTQYF	TGTGCCAGCAGCCCCTCGGGGGGGGCCGCCACAGATACGCAGTATTTT
TRBJ2-4	NA	TRBV19	NA	CASSFRDGENIQYF	TGTGCCAGTAGTTTTCGGGATGGTGAAAACATTCAGTACTTC
TRBJ2-7	TRBD2	TRBV27	once	CASSFPGGAGEQYF	TGTGCCAGCAGTTTTCCGGGGGGTGCGGGGGAGCAGTACTTC
TRBJ2-3	TRBD2	TRBV27	NA	CASSLGTSGTDTQYF	TGTGCCAGCAGTTTAGGGACTAGCGGCACAGATACGCAGTATTTT
TRBJ1-5	NA	TRBV18	NA	CASSQQNGASNQPQHF	TGTGCCAGCTCACAACAGAATGGGGCTAGCAATCAGCCCCAGCATTTT
TRBJ2-7	TRBD1	TRBV4-1	NA	CASSQGDRGYEQYF	TGCGCCAGCAGCCAAGGGGACAGGGGATACGAGCAGTACTTC
TRBJ1-2	NA	TRBV27	NA	CASSSQEQGATNNYGYTF	TGTGCCAGCAGTTCCCAGGAGCAGGGTGCTACTAATAACTATGGCTACACCTTC
TRBJ2-6	NA	TRBV6-5	NA	CASSQGSPGANVLTF	TGTGCCAGCAGCCAAGGAAGCCCCGGGGCCAACGTCCTGACTTTC
TRBJ1-2	NA	TRBV5-4	NA	CASSLRFGGGYTF	TGTGCCAGCAGCTTGAGGTTTGGGGGTGGCTACACCTTC
TRBJ2-7	TRBD2	TRBV6-1	NA	CASSGGAGGPYEQYF	TGTGCCAGCAGTGGAGGAGCGGGAGGGCCCTACGAGCAGTACTTC
TRBJ2-7	NA	TRBV28	NA	CASSLHHGTYEQYF	TGTGCCAGCAGTTTACACCACGGGACCTACGAGCAGTACTTC
TRBJ2-7	TRBD1	TRBV29-1	few	CSALGGDRGFSYEQYF	TGCAGCGCCCTGGGGGGGGACAGGGGCTTCTCCTACGAGCAGTACTTC
TRBJ2-1	NA	TRBV7-8	NA	CASSLGLYVGNEQFF	TGTGCCAGCAGCTTAGGGCTGTATGTGGGCAATGAGCAGTTCTTC
TRBJ2-7	NA	TRBV10-3	once	CAIGYPLGPKAASSYEQYF	TGTGCCATCGGTTATCCCCTTGGGCCAAAGGCTGCCTCCTCCTACGAGCAGTACTTC
TRBJ2-3	NA	TRBV10-1	NA	CASSEGIDTQYF	TGCGCCAGCAGTGAGGGGATAGATACGCAGTATTTT
TRBJ1-2	TRBD1	TRBV29-1	NA	CSVDFDREGPHSYGYTF	TGCAGCGTTGATTTTGACAGGGAAGGCCCCCATAGCTATGGCTACACCTTC
TRBJ2-6	NA	TRBV7-9	NA	CASSPAWGSGANVLTF	TGTGCCAGCAGCCCCGCTTGGGGGTCTGGGGCCAACGTCCTGACTTTC
TRBJ2-7	TRBD2	TRBV10-3	NA	CAISAEGGRADEQYF	TGTGCCATCAGTGCGGAGGGCGGGAGGGCCGATGAGCAGTACTTC
TRBJ2-3	TRBD2	TRBV28	once	CASSVGLAGVLVDTQYF	TGTGCCAGCAGTGTGGGGCTAGCGGGAGTTCTTGTAGATACGCAGTATTTT
TRBJ2-2	NA	TRBV27	NA	CATREGANTGELFF	TGTGCCACCCGAGAGGGGGCGAACACCGGGGAGCTGTTTTTT
TRBJ2-7	TRBD2	TRBV27	NA	CASSPSGRTYEQYF	TGTGCCAGCAGTCCCAGCGGGAGGACCTACGAGCAGTACTTC
TRBJ2-5	TRBD1	TRBV28	once	CASRYGTAQETQYF	TGTGCCAGCAGGTATGGGACAGCCCAAGAGACCCAGTACTTC
TRBJ2-7	TRBD2	TRBV4-3	NA	CASSQELAGGYEQYF	TGCGCCAGCAGCCAAGAACTAGCGGGAGGGTACGAGCAGTACTTC
TRBJ2-5	NA	TRBV27	once	CASSRIRFQETQYF	TGTGCCAGCAGCCGCATCCGGTTTCAAGAGACCCAGTACTTC
TRBJ2-6	TRBD1	TRBV10-3	NA	CAIKGQGSGVGANVLTF	TGTGCCATCAAGGGACAGGGGAGTGGGGTTGGGGCCAACGTCCTGACTTTC
TRBJ2-3	NA	TRBV21-1	NA	CASSSGTGHRTDTQYF	TGTGCCAGCAGCAGCGGGACAGGCCACCGCACAGATACGCAGTATTTT
TRBJ2-1	NA	TRBV9	NA	CASSVQGHNEQFF	TGTGCCAGCAGCGTCCAGGGACACAATGAGCAGTTCTTC
TRBJ1-6	NA	TRBV30	NA	CAWSSDGVPNSPLHF	TGTGCCTGGAGTTCGGACGGCGTCCCGAATTCACCCCTCCACTTT
TRBJ1-5	NA	TRBV27	NA	CASSPKQGTAYYSNQPQHF	TGTGCCAGCAGTCCAAAACAGGGAACGGCTTATTATAGCAATCAGCCCCAGCATTTT
TRBJ2-7	TRBD1	TRBV27	NA	CASSSGGFGYEQYF	TGTGCCAGCAGTTCAGGGGGCTTTGGCTACGAGCAGTACTTC
TRBJ1-5	TRBD1	TRBV27	NA	CASSLRDSKSSQHF	TGTGCCAGCAGTTTAAGGGACAGTAAATCATCCCAGCATTTT
TRBJ2-1	TRBD2	TRBV5-6	NA	CASSLTSGSNEQFF	TGTGCCAGCAGCTTGACTAGCGGGAGCAATGAGCAGTTCTTC
TRBJ1-3	TRBD1	TRBV9	NA	CASSERGTGGNTIYF	TGCGCCAGCAGCGAACGAGGGACAGGGGGGAACACCATATATTTT
TRBJ2-7	TRBD1	TRBV5-6	NA	CASSSMTGGLYEQYF	TGTGCCAGCAGCTCGATGACAGGGGGCTTATACGAGCAGTACTTC
TRBJ2-1	NA	TRBV7-9	NA	CASSLNVDEQFF	TGTGCCAGCAGCTTGAACGTCGATGAGCAGTTCTTC
TRBJ2-2	TRBD2	TRBV19	NA	CASTSWGGIRVGELFF	TGTGCCAGTACCTCATGGGGGGGTATCAGAGTCGGGGAGCTGTTTTTT
TRBJ1-5	NA	TRBV6-1	NA	CASRAREVNQPQHF	TGTGCCAGCAGGGCCCGGGAAGTCAATCAGCCCCAGCATTTT
TRBJ1-6	NA	TRBV6-5	NA	CASSGSSYNSPLHF	TGTGCCAGCAGTGGGAGCTCCTATAATTCACCCCTCCACTTT
TRBJ2-7	TRBD1	TRBV19	NA	CASSTRQGASHEQYF	TGTGCCAGTAGTACGCGACAGGGGGCTTCACACGAGCAGTACTTC
TRBJ2-1	NA	TRBV4-1	few	CASSQEPGLNEQFF	TGCGCCAGCAGCCAAGAGCCGGGCCTGAATGAGCAGTTCTTC
TRBJ2-7	TRBD2	TRBV28	NA	CAAAGGRGTYEQYF	TGTGCCGCAGCGGGAGGAAGGGGAACCTACGAGCAGTACTTC
TRBJ1-3	NA	TRBV19	once	CASTTFGTFSGNTIYF	TGTGCCAGTACAACTTTCGGGACCTTCTCTGGAAACACCATATATTTT